A selection of T cell receptor beta chains follows, all from one sample in a study of cytomegalovirus exposure and HLA in healthy donors. Generated by immunoSEQ multiplex PCR, the TCRdb table keeps only in-frame clones and is missing some. The repertoire table contains around 150,000 clones. The specimen sequenced was PBMCs. The source is a woman in her sixties or seventies in good health and CMV-seronegative. CDR3s include the opening cysteine and the closing phenylalanine or tryptophan. The order of the fields is J gene, V gene, D gene, CDR3 DNA, CDR3 protein. A D gene is named only where the DNA matches it firmly.

>TRBJ1-1|TRBV4-1|NA
TGCGTCAGCAGCCAACGGGGTAGGAGCACTGAAGCTTTCTTT
CVSSQRGRSTEAFF
>TRBJ1-1|TRBV25-1|NA
TGTGCCAGCAGTGGACATCAGGGCTCTGAAGCTTTCTTT
CASSGHQGSEAFF
>TRBJ2-3|TRBV5-6|TRBD2
TGTGCCAGCTCCCGTACTAGCGGGGGGGCAACAGATACGCAGTATTTT
CASSRTSGGATDTQYF
>TRBJ2-1|TRBV5-4|NA
TGTGCCAGCAGCACCCGGACAACCTCGGGGGATGAGCAGTTCTTC
CASSTRTTSGDEQFF
>TRBJ2-5|TRBV5-4|TRBD2
TGTGCCAGCAGCTTGCCGGCTAGCGGGAACCAAGAGACCCAGTACTTC
CASSLPASGNQETQYF
>TRBJ1-3|TRBV6-1|NA
TGTGCCAGCAAAAGTAAGGGGTCTGGAAACACCATATATTTT
CASKSKGSGNTIYF
>TRBJ1-2|TRBV5-4|NA
TGTGCCAGCAGCTTGGCCGGGGATCTCCTCGCCTTC
CASSLAGDLLAF
>TRBJ1-2|TRBV7-8|TRBD1
TGTGCCAGCAGCTTAGTCCAAGGGGGCGCGGGCTATGGCTACACCTTC
CASSLVQGGAGYGYTF
>TRBJ1-1|TRBV7-9|NA
TGTGCCAGCAGCAGCAGGGGCGGGGGGCTCACTGAAGCTTTCTTT
CASSSRGGGLTEAFF
>TRBJ2-2|TRBV7-6|NA
TGTGCCAGCAACCTGCTCGGGGTTTCGAACACCGGGGAGCTGTTTTTT
CASNLLGVSNTGELFF
>TRBJ2-3|TRBV5-6|NA
TGTGCCAGCAGCTTGGATAGTTACGGTTGGACGCAGTATTTT
CASSLDSYGWTQYF
>TRBJ1-2|TRBV6-1|TRBD1
TGTGCCAGCAGGACAGGGAGTGGCTACACCTTC
CASRTGSGYTF
>TRBJ2-7|TRBV18|NA
TGTGCCAGCTCACCGAAATTCCAATCAGGGTCGAAGAACTGGGACGAGCAGTACTTC
CASSPKFQSGSKNWDEQYF
>TRBJ1-1|TRBV10-1|TRBD1
TGCGCCAGCAGTGAGTCGAGGGGACAGGCCCCTGAAGCTTTCTTT
CASSESRGQAPEAFF
>TRBJ2-1|TRBV6-6|NA
TGTGCCAGCAGTTATTCCGGCGGCCGCTCCTACAATGAGCAGTTCTTC
CASSYSGGRSYNEQFF
>TRBJ2-2|TRBV16|TRBD1
TGTGCCAGCAGCCAAGCAGGGGGCTTCGCCGGGGAGCTGTTTTTT
CASSQAGGFAGELFF
>TRBJ1-3|TRBV6-6|NA
TGTGCCAGCAGTTACTCGGGACTCGGAAACACCATATATTTT
CASSYSGLGNTIYF
>TRBJ2-2|TRBV7-3|TRBD2
TGTGCCAGCAGCTTCAAACTAGCGGGAGTGGACACCGGGGAGCTGTTTTTT
CASSFKLAGVDTGELFF
>TRBJ1-4|TRBV19|NA
TGTGCCAGTAGTATAGGGAGACAGGTTTATAATGAAAAACTGTTTTTT
CASSIGRQVYNEKLFF
>TRBJ2-7|TRBV7-2|TRBD1
TGTGCCAGCAGCTTAGGTCGGACAGGGGGCGACGAGCAGTACTTC
CASSLGRTGGDEQYF
>TRBJ2-3|TRBV10-3|TRBD1
TGTGCCATCAGTGACCCCGGGACAGTCACAGATACGCAGTATTTT
CAISDPGTVTDTQYF
>TRBJ2-1|TRBV11-2|TRBD2
TGTGCCAGCTCCCGTAGCGGGGCCTACAATGAGCAGTTCTTC
CASSRSGAYNEQFF
>TRBJ1-1|TRBV7-2|TRBD1
TGTGCCAGCAGCATATGGGGACAGGGGGTGAGTCACACTGAAGCTTTCTTT
CASSIWGQGVSHTEAFF
>TRBJ2-5|TRBV11-3|NA
TGTGCCAGCAGCTTACACTCCGGAACAGTGGAGACCCAGTACTTC
CASSLHSGTVETQYF
>TRBJ2-3|TRBV7-9|NA
TGTGCCAGCAGCTTAGTTTCCCCTTGGCAGTATTTT
CASSLVSPWQYF
>TRBJ1-6|TRBV27|TRBD1
TGTGCCAGCGGCAATACAGGGGGCAATTCACCCCTCCACTTT
CASGNTGGNSPLHF
>TRBJ1-3|TRBV5-1|NA
TGCGCCAGCAGCCTGGAGGTACCCTGGACAGGAAACACCATATATTTT
CASSLEVPWTGNTIYF
>TRBJ1-5|TRBV29-1|NA
TGCAGCGTTGGGGATGGGGGAGGGCACGATCAGCCCCAGCATTTT
CSVGDGGGHDQPQHF
>TRBJ1-4|TRBV9|NA
TGTGCCAGCAGCGTCGACTCAACTAATGAAAAACTGTTTTTT
CASSVDSTNEKLFF
>TRBJ1-5|TRBV5-1|NA
TGCGCCAGCAGCCTGGACAGCCCTAGCAATCAGCCCCAGCATTTT
CASSLDSPSNQPQHF
>TRBJ2-1|TRBV5-6|TRBD2
TGTGCCAGCAGCCTGACTAGCGGGAGGGCGCCTGACAATGAGCAGTTCTTC
CASSLTSGRAPDNEQFF
>TRBJ2-5|TRBV9|TRBD2
TGTGCCAGGATTGATAGCGGGGTGGAGACCCAGTACTTC
CARIDSGVETQYF
>TRBJ2-5|TRBV6-1|TRBD1
TGTGCCAGCAGTGAAGACCTGTGGGGACAGGGGCGCTCTGGGACCCAGTACTTC
CASSEDLWGQGRSGTQYF
>TRBJ1-2|TRBV7-9|TRBD1
TGTGCCAGCAGCCTGGATCGACAGGGTGAGGGCTACACCTTC
CASSLDRQGEGYTF
>TRBJ2-1|TRBV27|NA
TGTGCCACCAACCGGTTCGGAGATGAGCAGTTCTTC
CATNRFGDEQFF
>TRBJ2-7|TRBV5-1|TRBD1
TGCGCCAGCACCAAGGGGACAGGTTTCTCCTACGAGCAGTACTTC
CASTKGTGFSYEQYF
>TRBJ2-7|TRBV30|TRBD1
TGTGCCTGGAGTCAGGGGGCATACGAGCAGTACTTC
CAWSQGAYEQYF
>TRBJ2-1|TRBV2|NA
TGTGCCGGCAAGGAGGGCTCCTACAATGAGCAGTTCTTC
CAGKEGSYNEQFF
>TRBJ2-7|TRBV21-1|NA
TGTGCCAGCAGCAAAGTGGTATACCAGGGGTGCTCCTACGAGCAGTACTTC
CASSKVVYQGCSYEQYF
>TRBJ2-1|TRBV7-9|NA
TGTGCCAGCAGCTTACGGCCCAGGGGCAGCCACAATGAGCAGTTCTTC
CASSLRPRGSHNEQFF
>TRBJ1-1|TRBV7-3|NA
TGTGCCAGCAGCTTAATCCGGACATCGCGGACTATTGGGAGCACTGAAGCTTTCTTT
CASSLIRTSRTIGSTEAFF
>TRBJ1-1|TRBV9|NA
TGTGCCAGCAGCCCTAGACAGGATATGAACACTGAAGCTTTCTTT
CASSPRQDMNTEAFF
>TRBJ2-1|TRBV7-3|TRBD1
TGTGCCAGCAGCTTTGGCAGGGGGCTGGTCCATGAGCAGTTCTTC
CASSFGRGLVHEQFF
>TRBJ1-1|TRBV7-2|NA
TGTGCCAGCAGCTTACTTCAGGTTCAGACTGAAGCTTTCTTT
CASSLLQVQTEAFF
>TRBJ1-2|TRBV7-3|NA
TGTGCCAGCAGCCCCAGTCTTAACTATGGCTACACCTTC
CASSPSLNYGYTF
>TRBJ2-7|TRBV6-1|NA
TGTGCCAGCATGATTCAGGGTCACTCCTACGAGCAGTACTTC
CASMIQGHSYEQYF
>TRBJ2-1|TRBV5-6|TRBD2
TGTGCCAGCAGCTCGGGACTAGTCGCGTTCGGTGAGCAGTTCTTC
CASSSGLVAFGEQFF
>TRBJ2-4|TRBV11-2|TRBD1
TGTGCCAGCAGCTACGGACAGGGGAGGTTAGCCAAAAACATTCAGTACTTC
CASSYGQGRLAKNIQYF
>TRBJ2-1|TRBV10-3|TRBD2
TGTGCCTCCCGACTAGCGGGGGATGAGCAGTTCTTC
CASRLAGDEQFF
>TRBJ1-1|TRBV27|NA
TGTGCCAGCAGTTTGGCAGGGGTCTTGAACACTGAAGCTTTCTTT
CASSLAGVLNTEAFF
>TRBJ1-1|TRBV7-9|NA
TGTGCCAGCAGCTTAGGAGAGAACACTGAAGCTTTCTTT
CASSLGENTEAFF